Each of the 27 T cell receptor beta chains below was sequenced from the same sample in a study of blood T cell repertoires in COVID-19. Sequenced by immunoSEQ multiplex PCR; TCRdb stores in-frame clones only, minus some. The sample consists of 350,000 to 450,000 clones, around 91% of them appearing once. Material for sequencing was PBMCs or T cells enriched from blood (not recorded which). These receptors were obtained from a man aged 25-40 years who had recovered from COVID-19.

V and J are TRBV19 and TRBJ1-5; 7 bases are shared with TRBD1. Germline-derived CDR1 and CDR2 are LNHDA and SQIVND (reference sequence). Trimming removed 7 bases from V and 0 bases from J; junction bases left unmatched: 9. CDR3 length: 16 amino acids. The CDR3 region has the DNA TGTGCCAGTAACCCAAAGGGGGCAGCTAGCAATCAGCCCCAGCATTTT. Translation: CASNPKGAASNQPQHF.

There are a few counts of this clone. CDR3 DNA sequence: TGTGCCAGCAGTGACGCTAGGGGCGGAAACACCATATATTTT. Protein product: CASSDARGGNTIYF. The chain uses TRBV25-1 and TRBJ1-3, with D possibly matching TRBD1 (5 bases). The CDR3 runs 14 residues. Germline CDR1 and CDR2: MGHDK and SYGVNS. Trimming took 3 bases from V and 4 from J, leaving 10 bases between them.

The chain links TRBV4-1 to TRBJ1-2; D gene uncertain. V lost 4 bases and J 3 bases, leaving 12 bases between the germline ends. This CDR3 is built from 14 residues. Germline assignment: CDR1 MGHRA and CDR2 YSYEKL. The CDR3 protein is CASSLMEGDYGYTF. CDR3 bases: TGCGCCAGCAGCCTCATGGAGGGAGACTATGGCTACACCTTC.

J is TRBJ2-7 and V is TRBV28; TRBD1 agrees at 11 bases. This CDR3 is built from 15 residues. The trim removed 5 bases at V and 3 bases at J, leaving 6 bases unmatched. Germline assignment: CDR1 MDHEN and CDR2 SYDVKM. The CDR3 loop is CASSGQGAPLYEQYF. In DNA form, the CDR3 reads TGTGCCAGCAGTGGACAGGGGGCGCCCCTCTACGAGCAGTACTTC.

This chain links TRBV7-9 with TRBJ2-7, with D tentatively TRBD2 (6 bases). Germline CDR1 reads SEHNR; CDR2 reads FQNEAQ (reference sequence). Deletions cut 5 bases from V and 4 bases from J, with 15 bases between. The CDR3 spans 14 residues. CDR3 protein: CASSQWGETYEQYF. CDR3 nucleotides: TGTGCCAGCAGCCAATGGGGGGAGACGTACGAGCAGTACTTC.

This chain connects TRBV27 to TRBJ2-3; 10 nucleotides align to TRBD2. Trimming took 3 bases from V and 0 from J; bases not matched to a gene: 9. Looked up from germline, CDR1 is MNHEY and CDR2 is SMNVEV (reference sequence). This CDR3 is built from 18 residues. In nucleotides, the CDR3 is TGTGCCAGCAGTTTTGGAGCGGGAGGGCCCCCTAGCACAGATACGCAGTATTTT. As protein: CASSFGAGGPPSTDTQYF.

This clone was picked up a small number of times. The chain employs TRBV7-3 and TRBJ2-5; maybe TRBD2 (6 bases). This CDR3 has 14 amino acids. Looked up from germline, CDR1 is SGHTA and CDR2 is FQGTGA. Trimming left V 5 bases short and J 6 bases short, with 16 bases between. The CDR3: CASSPGTGAQTQYF. CDR3 in DNA: TGTGCCAGCAGCCCGGGGACTGGGGCGCAGACCCAGTACTTC. Supplemented by reference TRBV7-3 and TRBJ2-5, the full variable domain reads GAGVSQTPSNKVTEKGKYVELRCDPISGHTALYWYRQSLGQGPEFLIYFQGTGAADDSGLPNDRFFAVRPEGSVSTLKIQRTERGDSAVYLCASSPGTGAQTQYFGPGTRLLVL.

The rearrangement joins TRBV28 to TRBJ1-2; 7 nucleotides line up with TRBD1. This CDR3 spans 15 amino acids. Trimming cost V 5 bases and J 4 bases; bases outside gene matches: 10. Germline V CDR1 and CDR2: MDHEN, SYDVKM. The CDR3 DNA reads TGTGCCAGCAGTCTAGGGCCGCGGACAGGCTATGGCTACACCTTC. It translates to CASSLGPRTGYGYTF.

The rearrangement joins TRBV28 to TRBJ2-7, with 14 bases identical to TRBD2. The CDR3 runs to 17 residues. In germline, CDR1 is MDHEN, CDR2 SYDVKM. After removal of 5 bases from V and 0 bases from J, the junction contained 6 bases not matched to a gene. The CDR3 here is CASSPGLAGVGSYEQYF. The CDR3, as DNA: TGTGCCAGCAGTCCGGGACTAGCGGGAGTTGGCTCCTACGAGCAGTACTTC.

This chain uses TRBV28 with TRBJ2-5, with 7 bases fitting TRBD2. V was clipped by 2 bases and J by 5 bases; unmatched bases: 17. This CDR3 contains 18 residues. Germline V CDR1 and CDR2: MDHEN, SYDVKM. The CDR3 sequence: CASSLGPRGEGRRETQYF. The CDR3 region has the DNA TGTGCCAGCAGTTTAGGTCCCCGCGGGGAGGGCCGTCGGGAGACCCAGTACTTC.

The gene calls are TRBV5-1 and TRBJ2-1; 9 positions agree with TRBD2. The germline CDR1 and CDR2 sequences are SGHRS and YFSETQ. Trimming cost V 4 bases and J 5 bases; bases outside gene matches: 16. This CDR3 contains 18 residues. The CDR3 sequence is CASSVGILGLAKHNEQFF. CDR3 sequence (DNA): TGCGCCAGCAGCGTAGGAATACTGGGACTAGCCAAACACAATGAGCAGTTCTTC.

The chain recombines TRBV4-1 with TRBJ1-3; D uncertain. The CDR3 sequence is 14 residues long. Germline V gene sequence: CDR1 MGHRA, CDR2 YSYEKL. V dropped 5 bases and J dropped 2 bases, with 10 bases sitting between them. Here the CDR3 reads CASSLNRAGNTIYF. The CDR3 nucleotides read TGCGCCAGCAGCTTAAATCGGGCTGGAAACACCATATATTTT.

This chain joins TRBV27 and TRBJ2-3, with 8 bases identical to TRBD2. Germline V CDR1 and CDR2: MNHEY, SMNVEV (reference sequence). After removal of 5 bases from V and 4 bases from J, the junction contained 8 bases not matched to a gene. CDR3 length: 15 amino acids. The CDR3 loop reads CASSLREGISDTQYF. The CDR3 DNA reads TGTGCCAGCAGTCTCCGGGAGGGAATTTCAGATACGCAGTATTTT.

The DNA for the CDR3 is TGTGCCAGCAGCACCGGGGGGTACTATGGCTACACCTTC. Translated: CASSTGGYYGYTF. The J gene is TRBJ1-2, the V gene TRBV5-4, with D perhaps matching TRBD1 (5 bases). The CDR3 has 13 amino acids. Germline V CDR1 and CDR2: SGHNT, YYREEE (reference sequence). V was pared by 4 bases and J by 3 bases, with 10 bases between.

The chain carries TRBV2 and TRBJ2-2; 11 bases agree with TRBD2. Germline values: CDR1 SNHLY, CDR2 FYNNEI. The CDR3 loop spans 14 amino acids. The V segment lost 11 bases and the J segment 4 bases; nucleotides outside the gene matches: 6. The CDR3 protein is CARTTSGITGELFF. In DNA, the CDR3 is TGTGCCCGAACGACTAGCGGGATCACCGGGGAGCTGTTTTTT.

The chain uses TRBV2 and TRBJ1-3; D unresolved. From germline, CDR1 is SNHLY and CDR2 FYNNEI. V shed 7 bases and J shed 0 bases, with 10 bases lying between them. The CDR3 covers 14 residues. The chain's CDR3 is CASTKRDSGNTIYF. In DNA form, the CDR3 reads TGTGCCAGCACTAAACGTGACTCTGGAAACACCATATATTTT. Complete variable domain (other parts from reference TRBV2 and TRBJ1-3): EPEVTQTPSHQVTQMGQEVILRCVPISNHLYFYWYRQILGQKVEFLVSFYNNEISEKSEIFDDQFSVERPDGSNFTLKIRSTKLEDSAMYFCASTKRDSGNTIYFGEGSWLTVV.

This sequence joins TRBV24-1 and TRBJ1-1, with 9 bases matching TRBD1. V lost 7 bases to trimming and J lost 4 bases; unmatched junction nucleotides: 6. CDR1 and CDR2 (germline): KGHDR, SFDVKD. The length of the CDR3 is 14 residues. The CDR3 protein is CATSPGTGSTEAFF. As DNA, the CDR3 is TGTGCCACCAGCCCCGGGACAGGGTCCACTGAAGCTTTCTTT.

The rearrangement uses TRBV10-2 and TRBJ2-7, with 7 bases that match TRBD2. This CDR3 has 15 amino acids. After removal of 5 bases from V and 0 bases from J, the junction contained 7 bases not matched to a gene. Germline CDR1 WSHSY, CDR2 SAAADI. CDR3 sequence: CASSTMGGSSYEQYF. DNA for the CDR3: TGCGCCAGCAGTACTATGGGCGGGAGCTCCTACGAGCAGTACTTC.

V gene TRBV5-1 combines with J gene TRBJ1-3; 9 bases are a match to TRBD1. The CDR3 totals 15 residues. The germline CDR1 and CDR2 sequences are SGHRS and YFSETQ. After removal of 3 bases from V and 4 bases from J, the junction contained 5 bases not matched to a gene. This chain's CDR3 is CASSSGTGKGNTIYF. The DNA for the CDR3 is TGCGCCAGCAGCTCCGGGACAGGGAAAGGAAACACCATATATTTT.

This clone was picked up one time. The CDR3 DNA reads as TGTGCCAGCAGTGAAATGCGGAGTTCACCCCTCCACTTT. Its translation is CASSEMRSSPLHF. The rearrangement uses TRBV6-1 and TRBJ1-6, with D unclear. Germline-derived CDR1 and CDR2 are MNHNS and SASEGT. V shed 2 bases and J shed 9 bases, with 8 bases lying between them. This CDR3 contains 13 residues.

The genes are TRBV5-1 and TRBJ2-7; the match to TRBD1 covers 9 bases. J was trimmed by 3 bases and V by 4 bases; bases with no gene match: 8. The CDR3 is made up of 15 amino acids. CDR1 and CDR2 from the germline V gene are SGHRS and YFSETQ. CDR3: CASSQGQGIYYEQYF. In nucleotides, the CDR3 is TGCGCCAGCAGCCAGGGACAGGGCATTTACTACGAGCAGTACTTC.

The V call is TRBV12-5, the J call TRBJ2-3; the match to TRBD2 covers 12 bases. Looked up from germline, CDR1 is LGHNT and CDR2 is FRNRAP. The CDR3 totals 16 residues. The J segment lost 1 base and the V segment lost 4 bases, leaving 3 bases of the junction unmatched. The CDR3 region has the DNA TGTGCTAGTGGTTCTGGACTAGCGGGGCGCACAGATACGCAGTATTTT. Its protein product is CASGSGLAGRTDTQYF. The full variable domain, in which reference TRBV12-5 and TRBJ2-3 provide the parts outside the CDR3, is DARVTQTPRHKVTEMGQEVTMRCQPILGHNTVFWYRQTMMQGLELLAYFRNRAPLDDSGMPKDRFSAEMPDATLATLKIQPSEPRDSAVYFCASGSGLAGRTDTQYFGPGTRLTVL.

The gene calls are TRBV4-1 and TRBJ2-2, with TRBD2 as a possible D gene (5 bases). Germline values: CDR1 MGHRA, CDR2 YSYEKL. Trimming left V 4 bases short and J 0 bases short, with 12 bases between. The CDR3 spans 16 residues. The CDR3 nucleotides are TGCGCCAGCAGCCGAAGCGAGGGAGCGAACACCGGGGAGCTGTTTTTT. As protein: CASSRSEGANTGELFF.

The chain joins TRBV10-3 to TRBJ2-1; no clear D gene. V was clipped by 0 bases and J by 6 bases, with 9 bases between them. The CDR3 has 14 residues. In germline, CDR1 is ENHRY, CDR2 SYGVKD. The CDR3 here is CAISESIDSNEQFF. The CDR3 DNA is TGTGCCATCAGTGAGTCGATAGACTCCAATGAGCAGTTCTTC.

The chain couples TRBV5-5 to TRBJ2-3; D not resolved. V gave up 0 bases and J gave up 3 bases, with 5 bases separating them. The CDR3 runs to 13 residues. The germline CDR1 and CDR2 sequences are SGHKS and YYEKEE (reference sequence). CDR3 residues: CASSLGRTDTQYF. The CDR3 nucleotides are TGTGCCAGCAGCTTGGGCAGAACAGATACGCAGTATTTT.

The chain joins TRBV13 to TRBJ1-3, with D possibly TRBD1 on 5 matching bases. The CDR3 has 15 amino acids. V shed 5 bases and J shed 2 bases, with 13 bases lying between them. CDR1 is PRHDT and CDR2 is FYEKMQ in the germline V gene (reference sequence). CDR3 loop: CASSPRPGTGNTIYF. Written as DNA, the CDR3 is TGTGCCAGCAGCCCCCGCCCAGGGACTGGAAACACCATATATTTT.

The chain uses TRBV5-1 and TRBJ2-3, with TRBD2 matching 7 bases. The CDR3 has 15 residues. The V gene's germline CDR1 is SGHRS and CDR2 YFSETQ. V shed 4 bases and J 1 base; nucleotides not matched to a gene: 6. CDR3 nucleotides: TGCGCCAGCAGCCGGGGGGTAACAGGCACAGATACGCAGTATTTT. This encodes CASSRGVTGTDTQYF. The full variable domain, with the rest looked up from reference TRBV5-1 and TRBJ2-3, is KAGVTQTPRYLIKTRGQQVTLSCSPISGHRSVSWYQQTPGQGLQFLFEYFSETQRNKGNFPGRFSGRQFSNSRSEMNVSTLELGDSALYLCASSRGVTGTDTQYFGPGTRLTVL.